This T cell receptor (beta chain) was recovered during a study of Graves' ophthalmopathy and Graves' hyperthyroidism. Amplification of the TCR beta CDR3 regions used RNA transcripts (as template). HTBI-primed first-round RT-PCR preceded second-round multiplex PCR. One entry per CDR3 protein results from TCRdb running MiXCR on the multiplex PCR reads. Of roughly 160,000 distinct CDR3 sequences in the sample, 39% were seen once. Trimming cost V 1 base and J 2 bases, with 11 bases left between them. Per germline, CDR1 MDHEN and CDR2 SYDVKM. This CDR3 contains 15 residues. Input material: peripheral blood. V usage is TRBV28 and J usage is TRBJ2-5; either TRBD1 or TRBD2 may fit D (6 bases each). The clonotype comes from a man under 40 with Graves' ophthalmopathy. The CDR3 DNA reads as TGTGCCAGCAGTTTATCGTGGGGGGCTCAAGAGACCCAGTACTTC. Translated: CASSLSWGAQETQYF.